These 30 T cell receptor beta chains came from one sample sequenced in a study of blood T cell repertoires in COVID-19. TCRdb's copy holds only in-frame clones and misses some; the assay was immunoSEQ multiplex PCR. The table lists approximately 220,000 clones, about 90% of them singletons. Sequenced material: PBMCs or T cells enriched from blood (not recorded which). The receptor set was obtained from a man aged 30-40 years who had recovered from COVID-19.

In the case of this clone: The identical CDR3 is also encoded by other nucleotide sequences in the sample. The chain combines TRBV2 with TRBJ2-3; D gene unclear. V lost 5 bases and J 2 bases, leaving 2 bases between the germline ends. Germline V gene lookup returns CDR1 SNHLY and CDR2 FYNNEI. The CDR3 consists of 11 residues. In nucleotides, the CDR3 is TGTGCCAGCAGTTACACAGATACGCAGTATTTT. Protein sequence: CASSYTDTQYF.

This chain's CDR3 is CAISEPITSGDSYEQYF. CDR3 nucleotides: TGTGCCATCAGTGAGCCCATAACTAGCGGGGACTCCTACGAGCAGTACTTC. The V call is TRBV10-3, the J call TRBJ2-7; the match to TRBD2 covers 10 bases. V gave up 2 bases and J gave up 0 bases; unmatched junction bases: 7. The CDR3 is 17 amino acids. Germline V gene lookup returns CDR1 ENHRY and CDR2 SYGVKD.

V gene TRBV18 combines with J gene TRBJ2-7; D remains ambiguous. The CDR3 is made up of 15 amino acids. V was trimmed by 0 bases and J by 2 bases, leaving 11 bases between them. Germline CDR1 is KGHSH and CDR2 is LQKENI. The CDR3 DNA follows: TGTGCCAGCTCACCACCGATAATCCGGGCCTACGAGCAGTACTTC. Its translation is CASSPPIIRAYEQYF. The full variable domain, in which reference TRBV18 and TRBJ2-7 provide the parts outside the CDR3, is NAGVMQNPRHLVRRRGQEARLRCSPMKGHSHVYWYRQLPEEGLKFMVYLQKENIIDESGMPKERFSAEFPKEGPSILRIQQVVRGDSAAYFCASSPPIIRAYEQYFGPGTRLTVT.

This clone was seen only once. The J gene is TRBJ2-2, the V gene TRBV6-2 or TRBV6-3; 11 nucleotides agree with TRBD1. Looked up from germline, CDR1 is MNHEY and CDR2 is SVGEGT. J was trimmed by 0 bases and V by 5 bases; bases with no gene match: 14. This CDR3 contains 20 residues. CDR3 sequence: CASSPGTGGSLAANTGELFF. CDR3 nucleotides: TGTGCCAGCAGTCCCGGGACAGGGGGATCACTAGCGGCGAACACCGGGGAGCTGTTTTTT.

In its sample, this clone was seen once. This chain links TRBV11-2 with TRBJ2-3, with a weak D call TRBD2 (6 bases). This CDR3 contains 15 residues. V lost 6 bases and J lost 0, with 13 bases in between. Germline CDR1 and CDR2: SGHAT and FQNNGV. In DNA, the CDR3 is TGTGCCAGCAGTCGTACTAGCAGTAGCACAGATACGCAGTATTTT. Its protein product is CASSRTSSSTDTQYF. Combining the CDR3 with reference TRBV11-2 and TRBJ2-3 gives the whole variable domain EAGVAQSPRYKIIEKRQSVAFWCNPISGHATLYWYQQILGQGPKLLIQFQNNGVVDDSQLPKDRFSAERLKGVDSTLKIQPAKLEDSAVYLCASSRTSSSTDTQYFGPGTRLTVL.

J is TRBJ2-3 and V is TRBV19, with D maybe TRBD1 (6 bases). The CDR3 length is 15 residues. Trimming pared 3 bases from V and 4 bases from J, leaving 14 bases between. Germline V gene sequence: CDR1 LNHDA, CDR2 SQIVND (reference sequence). CDR3 bases: TGTGCCAGTAGTATCGCAGGGGCCATGGCAGATACGCAGTATTTT. This gives the protein CASSIAGAMADTQYF.

This clone showed up just once. This chain's CDR3 is CASSSSGYEQYF. Written as DNA, the CDR3 is TGTGCCAGCAGCTCCTCGGGCTACGAGCAGTACTTC. V usage is TRBV27 and J usage is TRBJ2-7, with D unclear. Trimming removed 6 bases from V and 3 bases from J, with 9 bases in between. Germline V gene sequence: CDR1 MNHEY, CDR2 SMNVEV (reference sequence). The CDR3 sequence is 12 residues long.

J is TRBJ2-7 and V is TRBV27; 7 nucleotides align to TRBD2. J lost 3 bases, V lost 5 bases, and 4 bases had no gene match. Germline V gene lookup returns CDR1 MNHEY and CDR2 SMNVEV (reference sequence). The CDR3 is 13 residues long. CDR3 DNA sequence: TGTGCCAGCAGTCGTCGGGGGGTCTACGAGCAGTACTTC. Translating gives CASSRRGVYEQYF.

The chain employs TRBV5-1 and TRBJ2-2; D remains ambiguous. V was cut by 5 bases and J by 5 bases, with 10 bases left in between. Germline values: CDR1 SGHRS, CDR2 YFSETQ. The CDR3 sequence is 13 residues long. The CDR3 bases are TGCGCCAGCAGGCCTGAACAAACCGGGGAGCTGTTTTTT. Translated: CASRPEQTGELFF.

V gene TRBV30 combines with J gene TRBJ2-1, with 9 bases lining up with TRBD1. The CDR3 has 16 amino acids. Germline V gene lookup returns CDR1 GTSNPN and CDR2 SVGIG (reference sequence). The V gene end was trimmed by 2 bases and the J gene end by 3 bases; junction bases not matched to a gene: 8. The CDR3 reads CAWSPETGGGYNEQFF. CDR3 coding DNA: TGTGCCTGGAGTCCCGAGACAGGGGGTGGCTACAATGAGCAGTTCTTC.

CDR3 DNA: TGTGCCACCAGCAGGGACATTAGCACAGATACGCAGTATTTT. Its protein is CATSRDISTDTQYF. The chain employs TRBV15 and TRBJ2-3; tentatively, D is TRBD1 (5 bases). Germline CDR1 LNHNV, CDR2 YYDKDF (reference sequence). The CDR3 totals 14 residues. Between the trimmed V and J ends, which lost 3 bases and 0 bases, there was a span of 7 bases.

The CDR3 here is CASSQQGMDQPQHF. The CDR3 coding sequence is TGTGCCAGCTCACAACAGGGGATGGATCAGCCCCAGCATTTT. The chain combines TRBV18 with TRBJ1-5, with 7 bases that match TRBD1. V dropped 4 bases and J dropped 5; count of bases not matched to a gene: 5. There are 14 residues in the CDR3. The germline gives CDR1 KGHSH, CDR2 LQKENI.

This chain joins TRBV4-1 and TRBJ1-6; a weak D match, TRBD1 (6 bases). The length of the CDR3 is 17 residues. With 0 bases removed from V and 0 bases from J, the gap between germline ends came to 9 bases. In germline, CDR1 is MGHRA, CDR2 YSYEKL. CDR3 loop: CASSQDQGSSYNSPLHF. DNA of the CDR3: TGCGCCAGCAGCCAAGATCAGGGGAGCTCCTATAATTCACCCCTCCACTTT.

This clone has just one count. The gene calls are TRBV6-5 and TRBJ2-7, with 9 bases lining up with TRBD2. V lost 6 bases to trimming and J lost 6 bases; unmatched junction nucleotides: 12. The germline V gene encodes CDR1 MNHEY and CDR2 SVGAGI. This CDR3 has 15 amino acids. CDR3 residues: CASSHIAGAHGEQYF. The CDR3 DNA follows: TGTGCCAGCAGCCACATAGCGGGAGCACACGGCGAGCAGTACTTC.

The chain uses TRBV7-2 and TRBJ1-6; 7 bases align to TRBD1. The CDR3 covers 13 residues. V dropped 4 bases and J dropped 14; count of bases not matched to a gene: 8. CDR1 is SGHTA and CDR2 is FQGNSA in the germline V gene. The DNA of the CDR3 is TGTGCCAGCAGCTCAGGGGGAAGGGGGACCCTCCACTTT. Its protein product is CASSSGGRGTLHF.

This clone was counted a few times. The rearrangement links TRBV27 to TRBJ1-2; possibly TRBD1 for D (5 bases). The ends were cut back, 8 bases at V and 1 base at J, with 17 bases in the middle. The germline gives CDR1 MNHEY, CDR2 SMNVEV (reference sequence). The CDR3 is 15 amino acids. Written as DNA, the CDR3 is TGTGCCAGCTCTTTGTTTGGGGCAATTAACTATGGCTACACCTTC. Protein product: CASSLFGAINYGYTF.

The chain combines TRBV7-2 with TRBJ2-3, with 8 bases that match TRBD2. With 1 base clipped from V and 4 bases from J, the junction kept 7 bases outside the gene matches. Germline loops: CDR1 SGHTA, CDR2 FQGNSA. This CDR3 is built from 16 residues. CDR3 DNA: TGTGCCAGCAGCTTAGTCCCCGGGGGGGCGGCAGATACGCAGTATTTT. Translation gives CASSLVPGGAADTQYF.

This chain joins TRBV3-1 (or the pseudogene TRBV3-2) and TRBJ2-1, with a weak D call TRBD1 (6 bases). The V end lost 5 bases, the J end lost 5 bases, and 28 bases lay between the germline ends. The CDR3 is 19 amino acids. Germline assignment: CDR1 LGHDT and CDR2 YNNKEL (reference sequence). The CDR3 bases are TGTGCCAGCAGCTATACGGGTGAGGCAGGACAGCCTCACGACAATGAGCAGTTCTTC. Translation gives CASSYTGEAGQPHDNEQFF.

This clone was seen a single time. V gene TRBV5-6 combines with J gene TRBJ2-5; TRBD2 might be the D (7 bases). V was shortened by 0 bases and J by 3 bases, with 18 bases between the two germline ends. CDR1 and CDR2 from the germline V gene are SGHDT and YYEEEE. This CDR3 contains 17 residues. CDR3 bases: TGTGCCAGCAGCTTGGTACTGGCGGGGGACACAAAAGAGACCCAGTACTTC. This sequence encodes CASSLVLAGDTKETQYF.

This chain links TRBV6-5 with TRBJ1-1, with TRBD1 identical over 9 bases. V lost 5 bases and J lost 4; bases outside the gene matches: 8. The CDR3 loop spans 15 amino acids. Per germline, CDR1 MNHEY and CDR2 SVGAGI. In DNA form, the CDR3 reads TGTGCCAGCAGTCCATTACAGGGGGCCTTCACTGAAGCTTTCTTT. This encodes CASSPLQGAFTEAFF.

The V gene is TRBV30, the J gene TRBJ2-2; TRBD1 might be the D (6 bases). Germline V gives CDR1 GTSNPN, CDR2 SVGIG (reference sequence). Trimming stripped 5 bases from V and 1 base from J, with 11 bases between. This CDR3 has 14 amino acids. For the CDR3, the DNA is TGTGCCTGGCATGAACAGGGGAACACCGGGGAGCTGTTTTTT. Translating it yields CAWHEQGNTGELFF.

The rearrangement joins TRBV19 to TRBJ1-2, with 9 bases matching TRBD1. This CDR3 has 14 residues. Germline V gene data show CDR1 as LNHDA and CDR2 as SQIVND (reference sequence). Germline trimming cut 4 bases from V and 7 bases from J; bases unmatched to any gene: 7. The CDR3 protein is CASSTQQGASGYTF. CDR3 DNA: TGTGCCAGTAGTACTCAACAGGGGGCAAGTGGCTACACCTTC. Variable domain in full (rest from reference TRBV19 and TRBJ1-2): DGGITQSPKYLFRKEGQNVTLSCEQNLNHDAMYWYRQDPGQGLRLIYYSQIVNDFQKGDIAEGYSVSREKKESFPLTVTSAQKNPTAFYLCASSTQQGASGYTFGSGTRLTVV.

This clone has a single count. V gene TRBV6-2 or TRBV6-3 combines with J gene TRBJ1-1; tentative D call: TRBD1 (5 bases). Germline V gives CDR1 MNHEY, CDR2 SVGEGT. V gave up 5 bases and J gave up 7 bases, with 14 bases separating them. The CDR3 contains 13 residues. The CDR3 is CASSHQRQLEAFF. The CDR3 DNA follows: TGTGCCAGCAGTCACCAACGACAGCTTGAAGCTTTCTTT.

V usage is TRBV3-1 (or the pseudogene TRBV3-2) and J usage is TRBJ1-3, with D perhaps TRBD1 (6 bases). The CDR3 is 15 amino acids. Germline CDR1 is LGHDT and CDR2 is YNNKEL (reference sequence). Trimming removed 4 bases from V and 4 bases from J, with 14 bases in between. CDR3 protein: CASSLGQLRGNTIYF. The DNA for the CDR3 is TGTGCCAGCAGCCTCGGACAGCTTAGGGGAAACACCATATATTTT.

The gene calls are TRBV7-8 and TRBJ2-2; the match to TRBD1 covers 7 bases. V shed 6 bases, J shed 1 base, and the junction held 5 bases outside the gene matches. CDR1 SGHVS and CDR2 FQNEAQ come from the germline V gene. The CDR3 spans 15 residues. The CDR3 is CASRGRDRNTGELFF. In nucleotides, the CDR3 is TGTGCCAGCAGAGGCCGGGACAGGAACACCGGGGAGCTGTTTTTT.

A few counts support this clone. The chain links TRBV7-2 to TRBJ1-1; 7 bases are shared with TRBD1. The trim removed 5 bases at V and 8 bases at J, leaving 11 bases unmatched. The CDR3 has 14 residues. Germline V gene lookup returns CDR1 SGHTA and CDR2 FQGNSA. CDR3 in DNA: TGTGCCAGCAGCCCCAGCCGGGACAGTAGAGAAGCTTTCTTT. It specifies CASSPSRDSREAFF.

The rearrangement links TRBV5-1 to TRBJ2-2; the D is unclear. Germline V gives CDR1 SGHRS, CDR2 YFSETQ. This CDR3 has 14 residues. Trimming cost V 4 bases and J 7 bases, with 14 bases left between them. CDR3 region: CASSTIGFGGELFF. In nucleotides, the CDR3 is TGCGCCAGCAGCACTATTGGGTTCGGCGGGGAGCTGTTTTTT.

The CDR3 loop reads CASSLGQGRTGYTF. The CDR3 DNA sequence: TGTGCCAGCAGCTTGGGACAGGGACGTACTGGCTACACCTTC. This chain joins TRBV5-5 and TRBJ1-2; 7 nucleotides match TRBD1. The ends lost 0 bases at V and 7 bases at J; junction bases unmatched: 6. Germline assignment: CDR1 SGHKS and CDR2 YYEKEE (reference sequence). The CDR3 extends over 14 amino acids.

The rearrangement uses TRBV6-2 or TRBV6-3 and TRBJ1-1; D remains ambiguous. The germline gives CDR1 MNHEY, CDR2 SVGEGT. The CDR3 runs 15 residues. Trimming left V 4 bases short and J 1 base short, with 13 bases between. The CDR3 reads CASSSTLWRNTEAFF. CDR3 sequence (DNA): TGTGCCAGCAGTTCCACCCTCTGGAGGAACACTGAAGCTTTCTTT.

This clone was counted a single time. This chain links TRBV19 with TRBJ1-5; TRBD1 matches 9 bases. CDR1 is LNHDA, CDR2 SQIVND, per germline (reference sequence). V lost 1 base and J lost 4; bases outside the gene matches: 5. The CDR3 sequence is 16 residues long. CDR3 sequence (DNA): TGTGCCAGTAGTATAGCGGGACAGGGTAGGAATCAGCCCCAGCATTTT. This sequence encodes CASSIAGQGRNQPQHF. Complete variable domain (other parts from reference TRBV19 and TRBJ1-5): DGGITQSPKYLFRKEGQNVTLSCEQNLNHDAMYWYRQDPGQGLRLIYYSQIVNDFQKGDIAEGYSVSREKKESFPLTVTSAQKNPTAFYLCASSIAGQGRNQPQHFGDGTRLSIL.